This T cell receptor (beta chain) was retrieved from a study of blood T cell repertoires in COVID-19. The wider study: The United States, Italy and Spain provided the acute and convalescent COVID-19 samples. The analysed material was cDNA or gDNA that came from T cells, B-cell-depleted T cells, or PBMCs.

Authors' data handling: Nucleated cell counts were estimated from reference gene primer amplification. This table comes from immunoSEQ multiplex PCR, and its TCRdb copy is limited to in-frame clones, with some not included. V and J calls and clone size come straight from that table; D and trimming were deduced from the DNA. The sample gives 120,000 or so clones, 75% to 80% of which show up once; 7.9% is in the top ten. Only one count was recorded for this clone. The CDR3 sequence is 15 residues long. Trimming took off 1 base at V and 1 base at J, with 10 bases between the two ends. Germline CDR1 reads MNHNS; CDR2 reads SASEGT.

This TCR derives from a human donor in a cohort sampled during active COVID-19. The sample was peripheral blood. V gene TRBV6-1 combines with J gene TRBJ1-1; D is possibly TRBD1 (5 bases). CDR3 protein: CASSEGGHPNTEAFF. In nucleotides, the CDR3 is TGTGCCAGCAGTGAAGGTGGACACCCGAACACTGAAGCTTTCTTT.